This entry lists 14 T cell receptor beta chains sequenced from one sample in a study of graft-versus-host responses after intestinal transplantation. The data were produced by immunoSEQ multiplex PCR, yet TCRdb's version contains in-frame clones alone and is incomplete. Of approximately 15,000 clones in the sample, about 89% were seen once. The sequenced sample was bone marrow, obtained nearly 130 days after intestinal transplantation. These receptors all come from a human patient who received an intestinal transplant, so some T cells may come from the graft donor.

The V and J genes are TRBV11-3 and TRBJ2-7; maybe TRBD1 (5 bases). The CDR3 extends over 15 amino acids. Germline loops: CDR1 SGHNT, CDR2 YENEEA. The V gene lost 1 base and the J gene lost 2 bases, with 12 bases spanning the gap. The CDR3 DNA sequence: TGTGCCAGCAGCTTAGGGGGCAGCCTAACCTACGAGCAGTACTTC. It yields the protein CASSLGGSLTYEQYF.

This clone was picked up one time. The chain combines TRBV11-1 with TRBJ2-7, with D perhaps TRBD2 (5 bases). Looked up from germline, CDR1 is SGHAT and CDR2 is FQDESV (reference sequence). Trimming left V 7 bases short and J 5 bases short, with 12 bases between. The CDR3 covers 12 residues. Here the CDR3 reads CASTLEGDEQYF. The CDR3 nucleotides are TGTGCCAGCACACTAGAAGGTGACGAGCAGTACTTC.

Turning to this clone: Other DNA sequences in the sample encode the same CDR3. This chain links TRBV27 with TRBJ1-1; D gene unclear. Per germline, CDR1 MNHEY and CDR2 SMNVEV (reference sequence). The CDR3 consists of 14 residues. Trimming shortened V by 3 bases and J by 0 bases, and 8 bases separated the two germline ends. The CDR3 reads CASSFRMMNTEAFF. As DNA, the CDR3 is TGTGCCAGCAGTTTCAGGATGATGAACACTGAAGCTTTCTTT.

The chain couples TRBV5-1 to TRBJ2-1; D remains ambiguous. Trimming took off 0 bases at V and 8 bases at J, with 6 bases between the two ends. This CDR3 contains 12 residues. Germline V CDR1 and CDR2: SGHRS, YFSETQ. The CDR3 DNA sequence: TGCGCCAGCAGCTTGGGGCGCGATGAGCAGTTCTTC. Its translation is CASSLGRDEQFF.

The chain combines TRBV28 with TRBJ2-7; D remains ambiguous. From germline, CDR1 is MDHEN and CDR2 SYDVKM. The CDR3 spans 11 residues. V was trimmed by 2 bases and J by 4 bases, leaving 3 bases between them. The CDR3 region has the DNA TGTGCCAGCAGTTTAACTTACGAGCAGTACTTC. The encoded protein is CASSLTYEQYF.

The V and J genes are TRBV4-3 and TRBJ1-6, with 9 bases matching TRBD1. The V segment lost 0 bases and the J segment 9 bases; nucleotides outside the gene matches: 6. The germline gives CDR1 LGHNA, CDR2 YSLEER. The CDR3 loop spans 16 amino acids. The CDR3 DNA reads TGCGCCAGCAGCCAAGAGGGACAGGGCAGTAGTTCACCCCTCCACTTT. It translates to CASSQEGQGSSSPLHF.

The V and J genes are TRBV28 and TRBJ1-3; 8 positions match TRBD1. V was clipped by 5 bases and J by 2 bases; unmatched bases: 2. The CDR3 has 14 amino acids. Germline CDR1 reads MDHEN; CDR2 reads SYDVKM. Written as DNA, the CDR3 is TGTGCCAGCAGTCGACAGGGGACTGGAAACACCATATATTTT. Its translation: CASSRQGTGNTIYF.

This clone was seen more than once but under ten times. The chain employs TRBV4-1 and TRBJ1-1; 8 bases fit TRBD1. Germline V gives CDR1 MGHRA, CDR2 YSYEKL. This CDR3 spans 14 amino acids. After removal of 6 bases from V and 1 base from J, the junction contained 4 bases not matched to a gene. CDR3 loop: CASRGTGGNTEAFF. The CDR3 nucleotides are TGCGCCAGCAGGGGGACAGGCGGGAACACTGAAGCTTTCTTT.

The chain is built from TRBV10-3 and TRBJ2-2, with D possibly matching TRBD2 (5 bases). CDR1 is ENHRY, CDR2 SYGVKD, per germline. Trimming left V 10 bases short and J 4 bases short, with 16 bases between. The CDR3 totals 14 residues. The CDR3, as DNA: TGTGCCACCCTAGCAGAACGCGGCACCGGGGAGCTGTTTTTT. Residues: CATLAERGTGELFF.

The chain links TRBV14 to TRBJ2-1, with D unresolved. Per germline, CDR1 SGHDN and CDR2 FVKESK. CDR3 size: 16 residues. V dropped 1 base and J dropped 4 bases, with 14 bases sitting between them. CDR3 amino acids: CASSQAWLEFYNEQFF. The DNA for the CDR3 is TGTGCCAGCAGCCAAGCTTGGCTAGAGTTTTACAATGAGCAGTTCTTC.

The chain uses TRBV28 and TRBJ1-2, with D uncertain. The CDR3 consists of 9 residues. Trimming left V 9 bases short and J 5 bases short, with 4 bases between. Germline loops: CDR1 MDHEN, CDR2 SYDVKM. The DNA of the CDR3 is TGTGCCAGTGGGTATGGCTACACCTTC. This sequence encodes CASGYGYTF.

Written as DNA, the CDR3 is TGTGCCAGCCAAGGCGTGTGGAGCGGGGAGCTGTTTTTT. Encoded protein: CASQGVWSGELFF. The rearrangement uses TRBV2 and TRBJ2-2; no clear D gene. This CDR3 comprises 13 residues. V was clipped by 8 bases and J by 7 bases, with 14 bases between them. CDR1 and CDR2 (germline): SNHLY, FYNNEI.

The rearrangement uses TRBV9 and TRBJ2-7; tentatively, D is TRBD1 (5 bases). The germline V gene encodes CDR1 SGDLS and CDR2 YYNGEE. The CDR3 extends over 14 amino acids. With 0 bases removed from V and 1 base from J, the gap between germline ends came to 8 bases. CDR3 sequence reads: CASSVGGRSYEQYF. The CDR3 DNA sequence: TGTGCCAGCAGCGTAGGGGGCCGATCCTACGAGCAGTACTTC.

The genes are TRBV19 and TRBJ2-1; perhaps TRBD1 as D (6 bases). Germline CDR1 and CDR2: LNHDA and SQIVND (reference sequence). The CDR3 has 13 residues. Between the trimmed V and J ends, which lost 5 bases and 5 bases, there was a span of 10 bases. The CDR3 reads CASSVGANNEQFF. The CDR3 nucleotides read TGTGCCAGTAGTGTGGGGGCGAACAATGAGCAGTTCTTC.